These 13 T cell receptor beta chains originate from one sample sequenced in a study of T cell changes during pregnancy in multiple sclerosis. Repertoires were generated with immunoSEQ multiplex PCR, while TCRdb's copy carries only in-frame clones and drops some. The table lists roughly 89,000 clones, 94% of them singletons. The specimen was peripheral blood, collected after pregnancy. The receptors originated from a female donor in good health, enrolled as a control in a pregnancy study.

CDR3 DNA: TGCGCCAGCAGCCAAGATTTGGGGGCCGGGAGGGCCGGGGAGCTGTTTTTT. This encodes CASSQDLGAGRAGELFF. The J gene is TRBJ2-2, the V gene TRBV4-1, with 8 bases matching TRBD2. CDR3 length equals 17 residues. From germline, CDR1 is MGHRA and CDR2 YSYEKL. V lost 0 bases to trimming and J lost 6 bases; unmatched junction nucleotides: 9.

For the CDR3, the DNA is TGTGCCTGGTGGGACAGGGGAACGGAGGAGCAGTACTTC. This gives the protein CAWWDRGTEEQYF. The gene calls are TRBV30 and TRBJ2-7; the match to TRBD1 covers 10 bases. Unmatched junction bases numbered 8, after V lost 5 bases and J lost 7 bases. The CDR3 is made up of 13 amino acids. Germline CDR1 is GTSNPN and CDR2 is SVGIG (reference sequence).

The chain recombines TRBV18 with TRBJ2-7, with D possibly being TRBD1 (6 bases). Trimming took off 3 bases at V and 2 bases at J, with 14 bases between the two ends. The CDR3 consists of 15 residues. CDR1 is KGHSH, CDR2 LQKENI, per germline. The CDR3 nucleotides are TGTGCCAGCTCACCTGGGGGCTCTAAACCCTACGAGCAGTACTTC. Protein: CASSPGGSKPYEQYF.

This chain connects TRBV27 to TRBJ2-7; 9 positions agree with TRBD1. V dropped 5 bases and J dropped 5; count of bases not matched to a gene: 13. The germline gives CDR1 MNHEY, CDR2 SMNVEV (reference sequence). CDR3 length: 16 residues. CDR3 sequence (DNA): TGTGCCAGCAGTCTCGCGTACGGGACAGGGAACAACGAGCAGTACTTC. Protein sequence: CASSLAYGTGNNEQYF.

The genes are TRBV7-2 and TRBJ1-5; D uncertain. From germline, CDR1 is SGHTA and CDR2 FQGNSA. This CDR3 region has 13 residues. Trimming shortened V by 1 base and J by 6 bases, and 7 bases separated the two germline ends. CDR3 nucleotide sequence: TGTGCCAGCAGCTTAGGGGGAGGTCAGCCCCAGCATTTT. Its protein product is CASSLGGGQPQHF.

This clone was recorded only once. The J gene is TRBJ2-1, the V gene TRBV28; 7 positions match TRBD2. Germline V gives CDR1 MDHEN, CDR2 SYDVKM. This CDR3 has 15 residues. Trimming at V came to 6 bases and at J to 3 bases, leaving 8 bases not matched to a gene. CDR3 in amino acids: CASSLNLAVYNEQFF. CDR3 in DNA: TGTGCCAGCAGCCTTAACCTAGCGGTCTACAATGAGCAGTTCTTC.

The rearrangement uses TRBV27 and TRBJ2-3; 8 positions agree with TRBD1. The germline gives CDR1 MNHEY, CDR2 SMNVEV (reference sequence). The CDR3 is 15 residues long. V shed 3 bases, J shed 4 bases, and the junction held 6 bases outside the gene matches. This chain's CDR3 is CASSLWTGSSDTQYF. The CDR3 DNA follows: TGTGCCAGCAGTTTGTGGACAGGGTCTTCAGATACGCAGTATTTT.

The chain couples TRBV5-4 to TRBJ1-3; 7 bases are a match to TRBD1. With V trimmed by 1 base and J by 2 bases, 0 bases remained unmatched. The CDR3 is made up of 14 amino acids. Per germline, CDR1 SGHNT and CDR2 YYREEE (reference sequence). CDR3 nucleotides: TGTGCCAGCAGCTTGACAGGGGCTGGAAACACCATATATTTT. Its protein product is CASSLTGAGNTIYF.

The chain links TRBV6-5 to TRBJ1-1; D is possibly TRBD1 (6 bases). The V gene's germline CDR1 is MNHEY and CDR2 SVGAGI. The length of the CDR3 is 16 residues. Trimming left V 2 bases short and J 0 bases short, with 13 bases between. The CDR3 loop reads CASSYNGRGLNTEAFF. As DNA, the CDR3 is TGTGCCAGCAGTTACAACGGCAGGGGATTGAACACTGAAGCTTTCTTT.

The chain links TRBV5-8 to TRBJ2-1, with TRBD2 as a possible D gene (7 bases). The V end was cut by 4 bases, the J end by 5 bases, with 19 bases between. Per the germline V gene, CDR1 is SGHTS and CDR2 is YDEGEE. The CDR3 covers 16 residues. CDR3 amino acids: CASSRRRGQRNNEQFF. In DNA form, the CDR3 reads TGTGCCAGCAGCCGCCGGCGGGGGCAACGAAACAATGAGCAGTTCTTC.

The J gene is TRBJ2-1, the V gene TRBV6-6; D ambiguous. The CDR3 is 16 residues long. V gave up 5 bases and J gave up 3 bases, with 17 bases separating them. The germline CDR1 and CDR2 sequences are MNHNY and SVGAGI (reference sequence). CDR3 nucleotides: TGTGCCAGCAGTGCCTCCGGGTCCGGCGGCTACAATGAGCAGTTCTTC. It translates to CASSASGSGGYNEQFF.

The chain carries TRBV5-1 and TRBJ2-7; no reliable D call. Germline V gives CDR1 SGHRS, CDR2 YFSETQ. The CDR3 consists of 15 residues. Trimming took off 0 bases at V and 2 bases at J, with 12 bases between the two ends. CDR3 nucleotide sequence: TGCGCCAGCAGCTTGGGGGTCGGGTGGACCTACGAGCAGTACTTC. It encodes CASSLGVGWTYEQYF.

CDR3 DNA sequence: TGTGCCAGCAGTGCCCAGCTTGGACTAGCGGCCGGAGAGCAGTACTTC. Translated: CASSAQLGLAAGEQYF. This rearrangement joins TRBV6-1 to TRBJ2-7; 10 nucleotides agree with TRBD2. J was trimmed by 7 bases and V by 4 bases; bases with no gene match: 13. The CDR3 has 16 residues. Germline CDR1 MNHNS, CDR2 SASEGT.